This TCR beta chain was captured by sequencing in a study of blood T cell repertoires in COVID-19. Across the whole study: Specimens from acute and convalescent COVID-19 originated in the United States, Italy and Spain. PBMCs, B-cell-depleted T cells, or T cells were the source of the cDNA or gDNA that made up the material.

The authors' processing: Reference gene primers were amplified, and this amplification served to estimate nucleated cell counts. Sequenced by immunoSEQ multiplex PCR; TCRdb stores in-frame clones only, minus some. The DNA gave D and trimming, while V, J and clone size come from that table. Of some 100,000 clones in the sample, 91% were seen once. V lost 3 bases to trimming and J lost 6 bases, with 14 bases between them. The CDR3 is 14 amino acids. Germline-derived CDR1 and CDR2 are LGHDT and YNNKEL (reference sequence). The TCR comes from a man in his fifties with acute or convalescent COVID-19. V and J are TRBV3-1 (or the pseudogene TRBV3-2) and TRBJ1-2, with D perhaps matching TRBD1 (6 bases). Sequencing was performed on peripheral blood. CDR3 nucleotides: TGTGCCAGCAGCCACCTGGGAGGGGGGAATGGCTACACCTTC. Translated, it gives CASSHLGGGNGYTF.